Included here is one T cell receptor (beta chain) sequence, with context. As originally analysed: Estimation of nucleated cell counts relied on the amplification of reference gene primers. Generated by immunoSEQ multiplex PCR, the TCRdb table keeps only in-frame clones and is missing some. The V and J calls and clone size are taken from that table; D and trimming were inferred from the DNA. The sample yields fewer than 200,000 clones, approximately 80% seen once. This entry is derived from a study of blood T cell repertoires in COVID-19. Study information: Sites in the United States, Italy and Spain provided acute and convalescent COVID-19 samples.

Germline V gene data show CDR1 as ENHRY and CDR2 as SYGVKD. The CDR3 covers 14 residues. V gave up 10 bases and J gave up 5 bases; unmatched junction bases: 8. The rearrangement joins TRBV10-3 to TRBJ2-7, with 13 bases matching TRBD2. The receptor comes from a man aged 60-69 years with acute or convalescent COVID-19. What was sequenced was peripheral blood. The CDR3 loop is CATRTSGSAHEQYF. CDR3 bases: TGTGCCACCCGGACTAGCGGGAGCGCCCACGAGCAGTACTTC.